This T cell receptor (beta chain) came from a study of T cell responses to AZD1222 COVID-19 vaccine. Overall study results and limits: The number of AZD1222 recipients seropositive at baseline was only five or six.

TCRdb's table, derived via immunoSEQ multiplex PCR, lists solely in-frame clones and lacks some. The data show around 110,000 clones, with over 75% seen just once and 7.5% held by the top ten. As concerns this clone: As yet, its antigen is unknown.

This CDR3 spans 13 amino acids. Trimming took off 3 bases at V and 9 bases at J, with 15 bases between the two ends. Germline V gene data show CDR1 as LGHNA and CDR2 as YNFKEQ. Sample: peripheral blood, taken on day 0 of AZD1222 vaccination. The rearrangement joins TRBV4-2 to TRBJ2-7; no definite D call. This receptor was obtained from an adult in good health. DNA for the CDR3: TGTGCCAGCAGCCAGACCGACTCTTTGGGGCAGTACTTC. Protein: CASSQTDSLGQYF.